Sequencing of this T cell receptor (beta chain) was carried out in a study of T cell responses to AZD1222 COVID-19 vaccine. Assay used: immunoSEQ multiplex PCR; TCRdb lists only in-frame clones, some missing. Among about 99,000 clones listed, 86% were seen once. CDR1 is LNHDA, CDR2 SQIVND, per germline (reference sequence). Between the trimmed V and J ends, which lost 7 bases and 4 bases, there was a span of 10 bases. The CDR3 length is 13 residues. Comment on this clone: Its target is not known.

Notes on the study in general: Receipt of two AZD1222 doses was followed by a rise in Spike-specific TCR breadth and depth. In a largely white British group with more females than males, clonal diversity was possibly underestimated.

The rearrangement links TRBV19 to TRBJ2-2, with D possibly matching TRBD1 (5 bases). The specimen was peripheral blood, collected 28 days after the second dose of the MenACWY control vaccine. The sequence was obtained from an adult who received the MenACWY meningococcal vaccine as a control. Here the CDR3 DNA reads TGTGCCAGTACGAGACAGCTCACCGGGGAGCTGTTTTTT. Protein sequence: CASTRQLTGELFF.